Below, 4 T cell receptor beta chains from the same sample are listed, as sequenced in a study of blood T cell repertoires in COVID-19. Clones were sequenced by immunoSEQ multiplex PCR, and TCRdb holds only the in-frame ones, with some missing. The repertoire holds more than 300,000 clones, roughly 86% seen once, with over 9.5% in the top ten. Sequences were obtained from peripheral blood. The source of these receptors is a woman aged 30 to 39 with COVID-19, enrolled during active disease.

The V call is TRBV4-2, the J call TRBJ2-7, with 12 bases matching TRBD2. The germline gives CDR1 LGHNA, CDR2 YNFKEQ. Trimming at V came to 4 bases and at J to 3 bases, leaving 4 bases not matched to a gene. CDR3 length equals 15 residues. CDR3 DNA sequence: TGTGCCAGCAGCCTCCTACTAGCGGGAGGCTACGAGCAGTACTTC. This codes for CASSLLLAGGYEQYF.

Regarding this clone: Relative to the germline gene, one junction end is altered; a read error may explain this. The chain couples TRBV4-2 to TRBJ2-3; D is possibly TRBD1 (6 bases). Germline CDR1 and CDR2: LGHNA and YNFKEQ. The CDR3 length is 17 residues. CDR3 protein: CASSQEPSGAPTNTQYF. CDR3 sequence (DNA): TGTGCCAGCAGCCAAGAGCCCTCAGGGGCCCCCACAAATACGCAGTATTTT.

V and J are TRBV21-1 and TRBJ2-7; the DNA was not used to check the table's D call, TRBD2. TRBV21-1 is described as a pseudogene. The length of the CDR3 is 15 residues. Here the CDR3 DNA reads TGTGCCAGCAGCAAAGAGACCCGGGAGTGGTACGAGCAGTACTTC. It translates to CASSKETREWYEQYF.

The chain is built from TRBV7-2 and TRBJ2-7, with 9 bases lining up with TRBD1. The CDR3 has 15 residues. Germline assignment: CDR1 SGHTA and CDR2 FQGNSA. Trimming took 5 bases from V and 8 from J; bases not matched to a gene: 13. The chain's CDR3 is CASSPAPGQGFKQYF. Written as DNA, the CDR3 is TGTGCCAGCAGCCCCGCCCCGGGACAGGGTTTCAAGCAGTACTTC.